A selection of T cell receptor beta chains follows, all from one sample in a study of T cell repertoires in cytomegalovirus infection. No antigen has been assigned to these receptors. TCRdb re-called the reads with MiXCR, one entry per CDR3 protein. This table has about 920,000 distinct CDR3 sequences, roughly 30% appearing once. The input for sequencing was cultured CD8+ T cells from PBMCs, taken from culture after CMV antigen stimulation. All receptors come from a human donor in good health (CMV status not recorded). Some clones in this sample may be carry-over from other donors' samples. The CDR3 runs from the conserved cysteine through the conserved F or W. The order of the fields is D gene, clone size, V gene, J gene, CDR3 protein, CDR3 DNA. D genes are given only for firm matches. A clone size is listed for some rows: how often the clone was seen (once, few, many), or a class if it is expanded.

.	.	TRBV6-5	TRBJ2-5	CASSYQAQETQYF	TGTGCCAGCAGTTATCAGGCCCAAGAGACCCAGTACTTC
.	.	TRBV7-9	TRBJ2-3	CASSSYRDTQYF	TGTGCCAGCAGCTCTTACAGGGATACGCAGTATTTT
.	.	TRBV20-1	TRBJ2-3	CSARDLEWAHTDTQYF	TGCAGTGCTAGAGATTTGGAGTGGGCCCACACAGATACGCAGTATTTT
.	few	TRBV12-5	TRBJ2-3	CASGHPADTQYF	TGTGCTAGTGGTCACCCGGCAGATACGCAGTATTTT
.	few	TRBV27	TRBJ1-5	CASSLRPGLQPQHF	TGTGCCAGCAGTTTACGTCCGGGGCTTCAGCCCCAGCATTTT
.	few	TRBV27	TRBJ2-2	CASSTRPTGELFF	TGTGCCAGCAGTACTCGGCCGACCGGGGAGCTGTTTTTT
TRBD1	.	TRBV11-3	TRBJ1-1	CASSLRQGSGEAFF	TGTGCCAGCAGCTTGAGACAGGGAAGCGGTGAAGCTTTCTTT
.	few	TRBV7-4	TRBJ1-2	CASSSFLNYGYTF	TGTGCCAGCAGCTCTTTCCTGAACTATGGCTACACCTTC
.	.	TRBV6-2/TRBV6-3	TRBJ1-3	CASADRNGGNTIYF	TGTGCCAGCGCGGACAGAAACGGGGGAAACACCATATATTTT
.	many	TRBV7-2	TRBJ2-7	CASSLVASSYEQYF	TGTGCCAGCAGCTTAGTAGCGAGCTCCTACGAGCAGTACTTC
TRBD2	many	TRBV7-8	TRBJ2-3	CASSLKRAGETDTQYF	TGTGCCAGCAGCTTAAAGAGGGCGGGGGAAACAGATACGCAGTATTTT
.	few	TRBV19	TRBJ1-1	CASTSGYPEAFF	TGTGCCAGTACCTCAGGGTACCCTGAAGCTTTCTTT
.	few	TRBV7-9	TRBJ2-1	CASSLGLVGYNEQFF	TGTGCCAGCAGCTTAGGTCTAGTGGGCTACAATGAGCAGTTCTTC
.	.	TRBV2	TRBJ2-7	CASRAYEQYF	TGTGCCAGCAGAGCCTACGAGCAGTACTTC
.	.	TRBV6-1	TRBJ2-2	CASSEQGPWTGELFF	TGTGCCAGCAGTGAACAGGGGCCGTGGACCGGGGAGCTGTTTTTT
.	.	TRBV4-1	TRBJ1-2	CASSQEPQVSYGYTF	TGCGCCAGCAGCCAAGAGCCCCAGGTTAGCTATGGCTACACCTTC
TRBD2	few	TRBV6-6	TRBJ2-5	CASSYSSGGATETQYF	TGTGCCAGCAGTTACTCTTCCGGGGGGGCCACGGAGACCCAGTACTTC
TRBD1	few	TRBV7-6	TRBJ2-7	CASSSVGTGYPYEQYF	TGTGCCAGCAGCTCGGTTGGGACAGGGTATCCCTACGAGCAGTACTTC
.	.	TRBV12-3/TRBV12-4	TRBJ2-1	CASSLLPWDEQFF	TGTGCCAGCAGTTTACTACCCTGGGATGAGCAGTTCTTC
.	.	TRBV5-1	TRBJ2-5	CASSLDFGGPIQETQYF	TGCGCCAGCAGCTTGGATTTTGGTGGCCCGATCCAAGAGACCCAGTACTTC
.	few	TRBV10-1	TRBJ1-1	CARRRVTEAFF	TGCGCCAGACGAAGGGTGACTGAAGCTTTCTTT
TRBD2	.	TRBV6-6	TRBJ2-1	CASSYSRTGGSYNEQFF	TGTGCCAGCAGTTACTCACGGACGGGGGGCTCCTACAATGAGCAGTTCTTC
TRBD1	.	TRBV27	TRBJ1-2	CASSLYQGANDGYTF	TGTGCCAGCAGTTTATATCAGGGGGCGAATGATGGCTACACCTTC
.	.	TRBV6-1	TRBJ2-2	CASSERDRYYANTGELFF	TGTGCCAGCAGTGAACGCGACAGGTACTACGCGAACACCGGGGAGCTGTTTTTT
.	few	TRBV7-9	TRBJ2-3	CASSLDPAQGNTAFGTDTQYF	TGTGCCAGCAGCTTAGACCCGGCGCAGGGGAATACGGCATTTGGGACAGATACGCAGTATTTT
.	many	TRBV7-6	TRBJ2-2	CASSSGHLNTGELFF	TGTGCCAGCAGCTCGGGACACCTGAACACCGGGGAGCTGTTTTTT
.	few	TRBV4-3	TRBJ2-3	CASSQGAMLIVNTQYF	TGCGCCAGCAGCCAAGGAGCCATGCTAATTGTGAATACGCAGTATTTT
TRBD2	.	TRBV12-3/TRBV12-4	TRBJ2-1	CASTLAGVGQFF	TGTGCCAGCACCTTAGCGGGGGTGGGGCAGTTCTTC